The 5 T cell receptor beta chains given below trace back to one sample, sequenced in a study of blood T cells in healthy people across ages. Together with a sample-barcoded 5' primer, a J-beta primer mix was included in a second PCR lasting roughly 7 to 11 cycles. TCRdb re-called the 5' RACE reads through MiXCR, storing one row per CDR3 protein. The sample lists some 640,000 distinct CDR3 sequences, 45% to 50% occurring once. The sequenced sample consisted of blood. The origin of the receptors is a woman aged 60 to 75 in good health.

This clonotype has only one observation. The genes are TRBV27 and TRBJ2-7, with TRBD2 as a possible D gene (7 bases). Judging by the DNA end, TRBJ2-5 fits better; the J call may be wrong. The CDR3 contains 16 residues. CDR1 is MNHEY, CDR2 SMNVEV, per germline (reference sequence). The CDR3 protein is CASSLQVGRGAETQYF. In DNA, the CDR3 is TGTGCCAGCAGCCTTCAAGTCGGTCGGGGGGCAGAGACCCAGTACTTC.

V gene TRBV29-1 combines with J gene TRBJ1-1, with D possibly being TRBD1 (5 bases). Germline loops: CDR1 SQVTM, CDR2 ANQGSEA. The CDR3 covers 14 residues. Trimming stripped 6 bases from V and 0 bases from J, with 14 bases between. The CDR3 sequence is CSVSLQVMNTEAFF. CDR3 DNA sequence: TGCAGCGTATCGTTACAGGTAATGAACACTGAAGCTTTCTTT. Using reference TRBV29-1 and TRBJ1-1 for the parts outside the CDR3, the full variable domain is SAVISQKPSRDICQRGTSLTIQCQVDSQVTMMFWYRQQPGQSLTLIATANQGSEATYESGFVIDKFPISRPNLTFSTLTVSNMSPEDSSIYLCSVSLQVMNTEAFFGQGTRLTVV.

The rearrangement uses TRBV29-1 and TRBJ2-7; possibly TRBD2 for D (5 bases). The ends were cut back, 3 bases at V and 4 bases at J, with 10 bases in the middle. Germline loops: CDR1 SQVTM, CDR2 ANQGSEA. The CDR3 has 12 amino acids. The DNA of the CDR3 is TGCAGCGTTGAGGCTAGCCGGTACGAGCAGTACTTC. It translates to CSVEASRYEQYF.

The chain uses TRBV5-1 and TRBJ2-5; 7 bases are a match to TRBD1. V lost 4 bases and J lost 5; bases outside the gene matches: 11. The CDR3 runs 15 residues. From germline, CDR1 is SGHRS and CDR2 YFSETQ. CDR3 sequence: CASSPDRVGAETQYF. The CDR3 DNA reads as TGCGCCAGCAGCCCAGACAGGGTGGGGGCTGAGACCCAGTACTTC.

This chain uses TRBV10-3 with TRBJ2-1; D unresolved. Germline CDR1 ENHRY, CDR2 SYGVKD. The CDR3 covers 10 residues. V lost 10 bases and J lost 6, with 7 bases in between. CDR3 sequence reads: CATGGNEQFF. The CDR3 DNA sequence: TGTGCCACCGGCGGCAATGAGCAGTTCTTC.